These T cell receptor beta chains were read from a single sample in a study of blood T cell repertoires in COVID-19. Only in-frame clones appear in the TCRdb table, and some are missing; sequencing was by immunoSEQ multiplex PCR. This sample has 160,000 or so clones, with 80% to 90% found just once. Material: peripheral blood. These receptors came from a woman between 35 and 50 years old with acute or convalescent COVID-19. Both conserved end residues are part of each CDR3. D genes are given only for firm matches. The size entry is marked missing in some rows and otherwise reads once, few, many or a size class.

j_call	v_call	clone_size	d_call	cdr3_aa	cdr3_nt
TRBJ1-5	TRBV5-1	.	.	CASSLDPGQPQHF	TGCGCCAGCAGCTTGGATCCGGGTCAGCCCCAGCATTTT
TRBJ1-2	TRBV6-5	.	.	CASSYSRMAAYGYTF	TGTGCCAGCAGTTACTCGAGGATGGCAGCGTATGGCTACACCTTC
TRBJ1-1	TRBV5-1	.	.	CASSLESGVAEAFF	TGCGCCAGCAGCTTGGAGTCCGGGGTTGCTGAAGCTTTCTTT
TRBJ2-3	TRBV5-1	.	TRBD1	CASSGTVETTQYF	TGCGCCAGCAGCGGGACAGTGGAAACGACGCAGTATTTT
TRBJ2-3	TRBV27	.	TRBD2	CASSLSRGLAGVADTQYF	TGTGCCAGCAGTTTATCACGTGGACTAGCGGGAGTGGCAGATACGCAGTATTTT
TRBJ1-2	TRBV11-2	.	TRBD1	CASSPSGGTRYTF	TGTGCCAGCAGCCCCTCAGGGGGAACTCGCTACACCTTC
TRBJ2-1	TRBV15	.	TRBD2	CATSRGGGFSDEQFF	TGTGCCACCAGCAGAGGGGGGGGGTTCTCGGATGAGCAGTTCTTC
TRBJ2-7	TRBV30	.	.	CAWSALRPVPHEQYF	TGTGCCTGGAGTGCACTACGGCCAGTGCCCCACGAGCAGTACTTC
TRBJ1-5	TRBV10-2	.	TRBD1	CASSQTGDSNQPQHF	TGCGCCAGCAGTCAGACAGGGGACAGCAATCAGCCCCAGCATTTT
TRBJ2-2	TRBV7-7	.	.	CASSLTEFHPGPKNTGELFF	TGTGCTAGCAGCTTAACAGAATTCCATCCAGGGCCTAAGAACACCGGGGAGCTGTTTTTT
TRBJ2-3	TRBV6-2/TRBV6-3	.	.	CASSLYITDTQYF	TGTGCCAGCAGTTTATATATCACAGATACGCAGTATTTT
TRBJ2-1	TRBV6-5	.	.	CASSYSSRVEQFF	TGTGCCAGCAGTTACTCTTCTAGAGTTGAGCAGTTCTTC
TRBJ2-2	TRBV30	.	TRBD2	CAWRLLGLAGTGTGELFF	TGTGCCTGGAGGCTGCTGGGACTAGCGGGGACAGGCACCGGGGAGCTGTTTTTT
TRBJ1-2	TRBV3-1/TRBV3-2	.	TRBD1	CASRRDRARDGYTF	TGTGCCAGCAGACGGGACAGGGCGAGGGACGGCTACACCTTC
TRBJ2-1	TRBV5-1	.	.	CASSTDPMPSSYNEQFF	TGCGCCAGCAGTACCGATCCCATGCCTAGCTCCTACAATGAGCAGTTCTTC
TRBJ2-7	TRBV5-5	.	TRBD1	CASSLRTGYYEQYF	TGTGCCAGCAGCTTAAGGACAGGCTACTACGAGCAGTACTTC
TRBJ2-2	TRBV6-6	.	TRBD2	CASSRVAGDNGGELFF	TGTGCCAGCAGTAGAGTAGCGGGGGATAACGGCGGGGAGCTGTTTTTT
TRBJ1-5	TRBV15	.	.	CATSRDLGQGQPQHF	TGTGCCACCAGCAGAGATCTGGGGCAGGGTCAGCCCCAGCATTTT
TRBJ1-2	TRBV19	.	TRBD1	CASLFGTGYGYTF	TGTGCCAGTCTCTTCGGGACAGGTTATGGCTACACCTTC
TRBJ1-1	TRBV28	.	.	CASIFLNAIENTEAFF	TGTGCCAGCATCTTTCTGAACGCTATCGAGAACACTGAAGCTTTCTTT
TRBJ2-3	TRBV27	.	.	CASSLLGGGNTDTQYF	TGTGCCAGCAGTTTACTAGGGGGGGGTAACACAGATACGCAGTATTTT
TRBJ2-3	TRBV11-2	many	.	CASSLEGASEGHTQYF	TGTGCCAGCAGCTTAGAGGGGGCGAGTGAGGGGCATACGCAGTATTTT
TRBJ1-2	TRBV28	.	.	CASSFPDGYTF	TGTGCCAGCAGTTTTCCCGATGGCTACACCTTC
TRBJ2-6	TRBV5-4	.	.	CASVLRGSGANVLTF	TGTGCCAGCGTCTTAAGGGGGTCTGGGGCCAACGTCCTGACTTTC
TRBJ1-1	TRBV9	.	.	CASTSTGNTEAFF	TGTGCCAGCACCTCGACAGGTAACACTGAAGCTTTCTTT
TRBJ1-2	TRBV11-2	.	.	CASSLGTGALGGYTF	TGTGCCAGCAGCTTAGGAACAGGCGCCCTGGGTGGCTACACCTTC
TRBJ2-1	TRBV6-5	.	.	CASSSSLREQFF	TGTGCCAGCAGTTCTAGCTTACGTGAGCAGTTCTTC
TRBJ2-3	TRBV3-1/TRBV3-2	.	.	CASSQVADRSHSTDTQYF	TGTGCCAGCAGCCAAGTAGCGGATAGAAGCCACAGCACAGATACGCAGTATTTT
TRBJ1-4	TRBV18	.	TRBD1	CASASEQGKLFF	TGTGCCAGCGCCTCGGAACAGGGGAAACTGTTTTTT
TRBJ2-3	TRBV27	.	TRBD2	CASSRTSGADTQYF	TGTGCCAGCAGTAGGACTAGCGGGGCAGATACGCAGTATTTT
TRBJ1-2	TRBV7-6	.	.	CASSFLPQDELLPNYGYTF	TGTGCCAGCAGCTTTCTTCCCCAAGATGAACTACTCCCTAACTATGGCTACACCTTC
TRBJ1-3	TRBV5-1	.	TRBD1	CASSPAGTGTGGNTIYF	TGCGCCAGCAGCCCCGCAGGGACAGGGACTGGTGGAAACACCATATATTTT
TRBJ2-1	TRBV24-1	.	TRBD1	CATSDLRTGWYEQFF	TGTGCCACCAGTGATTTGCGGACAGGGTGGTATGAGCAGTTCTTC
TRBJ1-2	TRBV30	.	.	CAWSVRGREVRYTF	TGTGCCTGGAGTGTACGGGGCAGGGAGGTTCGCTACACCTTC
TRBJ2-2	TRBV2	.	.	CASSELSIWTTKSRAGELFF	TGTGCCAGCAGTGAATTGTCAATTTGGACAACCAAAAGCAGGGCCGGGGAGCTGTTTTTT
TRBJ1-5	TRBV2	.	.	CASTQGIGNQPQHF	TGTGCCAGTACCCAGGGAATCGGCAATCAGCCCCAGCATTTT
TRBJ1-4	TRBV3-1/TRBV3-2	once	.	CASSVRFGFRSVRDEKLFF	TGTGCCAGCAGCGTACGTTTCGGGTTTAGGAGCGTTCGGGATGAAAAACTGTTTTTT
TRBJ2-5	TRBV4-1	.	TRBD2	CASSHSGFSALQETQYF	TGCGCCAGCAGCCATAGCGGGTTTTCAGCACTCCAAGAGACCCAGTACTTC
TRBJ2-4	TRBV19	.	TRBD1	CASRGSGQVNIQYF	TGTGCCAGTAGGGGTTCCGGACAGGTAAACATTCAGTACTTC
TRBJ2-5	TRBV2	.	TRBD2	CASSSRLAQETQYF	TGTGCCAGCAGTTCGAGACTAGCGCAAGAGACCCAGTACTTC
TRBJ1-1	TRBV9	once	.	CASSPRGTTNTEAFF	TGTGCCAGCAGCCCTAGGGGGACAACGAACACTGAAGCTTTCTTT
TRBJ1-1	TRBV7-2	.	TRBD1	CASSLTGQGGTEAFF	TGTGCCAGCAGCCTCACCGGACAGGGTGGAACTGAAGCTTTCTTT
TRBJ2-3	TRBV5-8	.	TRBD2	CASSLGLAGDTDTQYF	TGTGCCAGCAGCTTGGGTCTAGCGGGGGACACAGATACGCAGTATTTT
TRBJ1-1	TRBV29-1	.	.	CSAATEMNTEAFF	TGCAGCGCAGCGACAGAAATGAACACTGAAGCTTTCTTT
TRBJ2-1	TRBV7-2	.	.	CASSSSMGAVQFF	TGTGCCAGCAGTTCATCAATGGGGGCTGTGCAGTTCTTC
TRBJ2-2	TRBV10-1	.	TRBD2	CASSELAGGSYTGELFF	TGCGCCAGCAGTGAGTTGGCGGGGGGCAGTTACACCGGGGAGCTGTTTTTT
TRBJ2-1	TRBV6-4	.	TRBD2	CASSRLAGGPNEQFF	TGTGCCAGCAGTAGACTAGCGGGAGGGCCCAATGAGCAGTTCTTC
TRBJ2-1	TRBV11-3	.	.	CASSPIYNEQFF	TGTGCCAGCAGCCCCATTTACAATGAGCAGTTCTTC
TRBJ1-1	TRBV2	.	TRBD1	CASCSLQGVNTEAFF	TGTGCCTCCTGCAGCCTACAGGGGGTAAACACTGAAGCTTTCTTT
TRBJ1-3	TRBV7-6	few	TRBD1	CASSSDRDPGNTIYF	TGTGCCAGCAGCAGTGACAGGGACCCTGGAAACACCATATATTTT